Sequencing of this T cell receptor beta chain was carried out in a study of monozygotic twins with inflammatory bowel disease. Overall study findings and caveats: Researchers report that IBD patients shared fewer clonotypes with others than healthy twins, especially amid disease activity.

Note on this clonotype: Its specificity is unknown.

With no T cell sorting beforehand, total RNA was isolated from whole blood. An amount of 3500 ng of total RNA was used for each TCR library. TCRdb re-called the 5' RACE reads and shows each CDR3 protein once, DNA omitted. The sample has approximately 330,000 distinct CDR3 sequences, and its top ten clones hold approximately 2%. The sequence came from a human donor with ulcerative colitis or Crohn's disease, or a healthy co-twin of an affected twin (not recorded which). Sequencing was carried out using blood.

The CDR3 reads CASSYVREAGNQPQHF. V is TRBV6-2 or TRBV6-3 and J is TRBJ1-5. CDR1 MNHEY and CDR2 SVGEGT come from the germline V gene. There are 16 residues in the CDR3.